This T cell receptor beta chain derives from a study of blood T cells in healthy people across ages. The use of a sample-barcoded 5' primer and a J-beta primer mix characterized a second PCR of roughly 6 to 12 cycles. TCRdb re-called the 5' RACE reads with MiXCR, one entry per CDR3 protein. The profile shows about 1.4 million distinct CDR3 sequences, approximately 59% of them singletons. Trimming removed 1 base at V and 0 bases at J, with 10 bases between. Germline V lookup: CDR1 LGHNA, CDR2 YNFKEQ. The CDR3 contains 16 residues. This clonotype was counted a single time. The specimen was blood. This rearrangement joins TRBV4-2 to TRBJ1-5; weak D call: TRBD1 (5 bases). The receptor's source is a man in his late teens or twenties in good health. This chain's CDR3 is CASSQVGGNSNQPQHF. The CDR3, as DNA: TGTGCCAGCAGCCAAGTGGGGGGGAATAGCAATCAGCCCCAGCATTTT.